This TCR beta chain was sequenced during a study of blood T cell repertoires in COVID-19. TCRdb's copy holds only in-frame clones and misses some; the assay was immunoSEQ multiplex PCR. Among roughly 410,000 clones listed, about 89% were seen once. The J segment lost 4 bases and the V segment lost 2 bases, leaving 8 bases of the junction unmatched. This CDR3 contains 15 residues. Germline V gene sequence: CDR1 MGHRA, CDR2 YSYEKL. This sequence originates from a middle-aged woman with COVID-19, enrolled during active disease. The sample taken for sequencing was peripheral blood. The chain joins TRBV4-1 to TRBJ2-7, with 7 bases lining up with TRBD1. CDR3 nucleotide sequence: TGCGCCAGCAGCCAACCTGACAGGGAGCTTTACGAGCAGTACTTC. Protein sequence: CASSQPDRELYEQYF.